This entry lists 27 T cell receptor beta chains sequenced from one sample in a study of blood T cell repertoires in COVID-19. Assay: immunoSEQ multiplex PCR; the TCRdb copy retains only in-frame clones and omits some. This table holds around 190,000 clones, about 88% found once. Material: peripheral blood. The source of these receptors is a man aged 50 or older with COVID-19, enrolled during active disease.

The chain couples TRBV7-2 to TRBJ2-7; tentatively, D is TRBD1 (5 bases). V was trimmed by 2 bases and J by 3 bases, leaving 11 bases between them. Germline V CDR1 and CDR2: SGHTA, FQGNSA. The CDR3 has 14 amino acids. As DNA, the CDR3 is TGTGCCAGCAGCTTAACCAGGGTCCTCTACGAGCAGTACTTC. Encoded protein: CASSLTRVLYEQYF.

This clone has just a few counts. V and J are TRBV7-2 and TRBJ2-7; 10 bases line up with TRBD2. The junction had 7 bases not matched to a gene; V was cut back by 3 bases and J by 2 bases. Germline CDR1 SGHTA, CDR2 FQGNSA. The CDR3 contains 16 residues. For the CDR3, the DNA is TGTGCCAGCAGCTTTCAGAGCGGGGGGGGAACCTACGAGCAGTACTTC. Residues: CASSFQSGGGTYEQYF.

This sequence joins TRBV7-3 and TRBJ2-2, with unresolved D. The CDR3 runs to 14 residues. Germline CDR1 and CDR2: SGHTA and FQGTGA. V was shortened by 1 base and J by 2 bases, with 5 bases between the two germline ends. In DNA, the CDR3 is TGTGCCAGCAGCTTAATCGTTAACACCGGGGAGCTGTTTTTT. Amino acid sequence: CASSLIVNTGELFF.

The chain links TRBV3-1 (or the pseudogene TRBV3-2) to TRBJ2-3; 10 bases match TRBD2. CDR1 LGHDT and CDR2 YNNKEL come from the germline V gene (reference sequence). The CDR3 is 17 residues long. The V segment lost 3 bases and the J segment 0 bases; nucleotides outside the gene matches: 6. The CDR3 DNA reads TGTGCCAGCAGCCACTTAGCGGGGGGCCGAAGCACAGATACGCAGTATTTT. Encoded protein: CASSHLAGGRSTDTQYF.

V is TRBV19 and J is TRBJ2-3; D gene ambiguous. V was pared by 3 bases and J by 0 bases, with 7 bases between. The germline V gene has CDR1 LNHDA and CDR2 SQIVND (reference sequence). The CDR3 spans 14 residues. CDR3 sequence (DNA): TGTGCCAGTAGTATCCAGATTAGCACAGATACGCAGTATTTT. Translation gives CASSIQISTDTQYF.

The CDR3 protein is CASSQGIAGNTDTQYF. The DNA for the CDR3 is TGTGCCAGCAGCCAAGGTATAGCGGGCAACACAGATACGCAGTATTTT. This sequence joins TRBV3-1 (or the pseudogene TRBV3-2) and TRBJ2-3; TRBD2 aligns across 7 bases. Per germline, CDR1 LGHDT and CDR2 YNNKEL (reference sequence). The length of the CDR3 is 16 residues. V trimming: 1 base; J trimming: 2 bases; junction bases outside the gene matches: 6.

This clone has a handful of counts. The V and J genes are TRBV27 and TRBJ2-1, with a weak D call TRBD2 (5 bases). V was shortened by 6 bases and J by 10 bases, with 10 bases between the two germline ends. Germline V gene sequence: CDR1 MNHEY, CDR2 SMNVEV (reference sequence). This CDR3 is 11 amino acids long. CDR3 amino acids: CASRFTGEQFF. In DNA, the CDR3 is TGTGCCAGCAGATTTACGGGGGAGCAGTTCTTC.

The chain is built from TRBV27 and TRBJ2-4; TRBD1 agrees at 8 bases. Looked up from germline, CDR1 is MNHEY and CDR2 is SMNVEV (reference sequence). V shed 7 bases and J 0 bases; nucleotides not matched to a gene: 8. There are 16 residues in the CDR3. The CDR3 protein is CASTPDRGLAKNIQYF. DNA of the CDR3: TGTGCCAGCACCCCCGACAGGGGATTAGCCAAAAACATTCAGTACTTC.

The chain carries TRBV12-1 and TRBJ2-3; the table's D call TRBD2 went unverified against the DNA. TRBV12-1 constitutes a pseudogene. CDR3 size: 16 residues. The CDR3 region is CASSPSVSGNTDTQYF. CDR3 DNA: TGTGCCAGCAGCCCTAGTGTTAGCGGGAACACAGATACGCAGTATTTT.

This clone appeared a single time. The chain has TRBV6-5 and TRBJ1-1; TRBD1 matches 8 bases. CDR1 is MNHEY, CDR2 SVGAGI, per germline. Trimming took 5 bases from V and 5 from J; bases not matched to a gene: 7. This CDR3 comprises 14 residues. The DNA of the CDR3 is TGTGCCAGCAGTAAACGGACAGGGTGGACTGAAGCTTTCTTT. This encodes CASSKRTGWTEAFF.

This chain links TRBV19 with TRBJ1-2; D perhaps matches TRBD1 (6 bases). Germline lookup yields CDR1 LNHDA and CDR2 SQIVND (reference sequence). The ends were cut back, 7 bases at V and 4 bases at J, with 19 bases in the middle. The CDR3 is made up of 15 amino acids. CDR3 coding DNA: TGTGCCAGTAACAGGGCCGGGGACGCTGCCTATGGCTACACCTTC. Residues: CASNRAGDAAYGYTF.

V gene TRBV27 combines with J gene TRBJ2-7, with D possibly being TRBD1 (6 bases). The CDR3 has 14 residues. The V end lost 4 bases, the J end lost 3 bases, and 13 bases lay between the germline ends. CDR1 MNHEY and CDR2 SMNVEV come from the germline V gene (reference sequence). CDR3 residues: CASSSNRVLYEQYF. The CDR3 region has the DNA TGTGCCAGCAGTTCGAACAGGGTCCTCTACGAGCAGTACTTC.

This chain uses TRBV5-1 with TRBJ1-1; D not resolved. CDR1 is SGHRS and CDR2 is YFSETQ in the germline V gene. V was pared by 1 base and J by 1 base, with 8 bases between. This CDR3 spans 14 amino acids. CDR3 region: CASSLIQQNTEAFF. As DNA, the CDR3 is TGCGCCAGCAGCTTGATCCAACAGAACACTGAAGCTTTCTTT.

This chain links TRBV5-1 with TRBJ2-1; a weak D match, TRBD1 (6 bases). This CDR3 has 15 residues. Looked up from germline, CDR1 is SGHRS and CDR2 is YFSETQ. Trimming took off 6 bases at V and 4 bases at J, with 17 bases between the two ends. This CDR3 is CASNPGTKLYNEQFF. CDR3 DNA: TGCGCCAGCAACCCCGGGACAAAGCTATACAATGAGCAGTTCTTC.

The gene calls are TRBV5-4 and TRBJ1-4; 8 nucleotides line up with TRBD1. Germline CDR1 reads SGHNT; CDR2 reads YYREEE (reference sequence). Trimming cost V 3 bases and J 8 bases; bases outside gene matches: 9. The CDR3 runs 15 residues. This chain's CDR3 is CASSSQTGELEKLFF. The CDR3, as DNA: TGTGCCAGCAGCTCGCAGACAGGGGAACTGGAAAAACTGTTTTTT.

This chain joins TRBV28 and TRBJ1-2, with no clear D. CDR1 is MDHEN and CDR2 is SYDVKM in the germline V gene. Trimming took 1 base from V and 1 from J, leaving 10 bases between them. The CDR3 sequence is 15 residues long. CDR3 sequence: CASSLLGGLNYGYTF. CDR3 sequence (DNA): TGTGCCAGCAGTTTATTAGGTGGGCTTAACTATGGCTACACCTTC.

V usage is TRBV5-1 and J usage is TRBJ2-2; TRBD1 agrees at 7 bases. With 1 base clipped from V and 5 bases from J, the junction kept 2 bases outside the gene matches. Germline V lookup: CDR1 SGHRS, CDR2 YFSETQ. The CDR3 runs to 14 residues. CDR3 DNA sequence: TGCGCCAGCAGCTTGAGGACAGGAACCGGGGAGCTGTTTTTT. This gives the protein CASSLRTGTGELFF.

Of note for this clone: Other DNA variants within this sample encode the same CDR3. This chain joins TRBV18 and TRBJ2-5, with 8 bases lining up with TRBD1. The CDR3 is made up of 14 amino acids. Per the germline V gene, CDR1 is KGHSH and CDR2 is LQKENI. V lost 3 bases and J lost 2; bases outside the gene matches: 2. The CDR3 DNA follows: TGTGCCAGCTCACCGCGACAGGGGCAAGAGACCCAGTACTTC. Its translation is CASSPRQGQETQYF.

V is TRBV5-6 and J is TRBJ2-1; TRBD1 matches at 9 bases. This CDR3 spans 13 amino acids. Germline values: CDR1 SGHDT, CDR2 YYEEEE. V lost 4 bases, J lost 8 bases, and 4 bases stayed unmatched. CDR3 residues: CASSRDRADEQFF. As DNA, the CDR3 is TGTGCCAGCAGCCGGGACAGGGCCGATGAGCAGTTCTTC.

This chain joins TRBV5-1 and TRBJ2-1, with D tentatively TRBD2 (6 bases). V dropped 4 bases and J dropped 3 bases, with 14 bases sitting between them. This CDR3 comprises 15 residues. Germline lookup yields CDR1 SGHRS and CDR2 YFSETQ. The CDR3 nucleotides read TGCGCCAGCAGCACCCCACTAGCAAGCTACAATGAGCAGTTCTTC. It encodes CASSTPLASYNEQFF.

The chain links TRBV9 to TRBJ1-2; D perhaps matches TRBD1 (5 bases). Trimming removed 0 bases at V and 3 bases at J, with 9 bases between. CDR3 size: 14 residues. CDR1 and CDR2 from the germline V gene are SGDLS and YYNGEE. CDR3 amino acids: CASSVAGTDYGYTF. The CDR3 DNA reads TGTGCCAGCAGCGTAGCCGGGACTGACTATGGCTACACCTTC.

This clone was seen a few times. The chain couples TRBV28 to TRBJ2-5, with 7 nucleotides matching TRBD2. The CDR3 runs to 15 residues. CDR1 and CDR2 (germline): MDHEN, SYDVKM. V dropped 5 bases and J dropped 1; count of bases not matched to a gene: 7. In DNA, the CDR3 is TGTGCCAGCAGTGAGAGCGGGGAACCCCAAGAGACCCAGTACTTC. It encodes CASSESGEPQETQYF.

This clone was observed a handful of times. The chain employs TRBV7-9 and TRBJ2-2; TRBD1 matches at 9 bases. Germline V CDR1 and CDR2: SEHNR, FQNEAQ (reference sequence). V lost 3 bases to trimming and J lost 7 bases; unmatched junction nucleotides: 12. CDR3 size: 17 residues. The CDR3 region is CASSFRTGTGMSGELFF. The CDR3 DNA reads TGTGCCAGCAGCTTCCGGACCGGGACAGGGATGAGCGGGGAGCTGTTTTTT. The full variable domain, its missing parts supplied by reference TRBV7-9 and TRBJ2-2, is DTGVSQNPRHKITKRGQNVTFRCDPISEHNRLYWYRQTLGQGPEFLTYFQNEAQLEKSRLLSDRFSAERPKGSFSTLEIQRTEQGDSAMYLCASSFRTGTGMSGELFFGEGSRLTVL.

This clone has only one observation. The genes are TRBV2 and TRBJ1-1, with D possibly being TRBD1 (5 bases). The CDR3 is 11 amino acids. Trimming cost V 6 bases and J 7 bases, with 9 bases left between them. The germline gives CDR1 SNHLY, CDR2 FYNNEI. CDR3 loop: CASREGSEAFF. The CDR3 DNA follows: TGTGCCAGCAGGGAGGGGAGTGAAGCTTTCTTT.

The rearrangement uses TRBV7-2 and TRBJ1-4, with 9 positions matching TRBD1. The CDR3 sequence is 14 residues long. V gave up 5 bases and J gave up 8 bases; unmatched junction bases: 6. Germline loops: CDR1 SGHTA, CDR2 FQGNSA. For the CDR3, the DNA is TGTGCCAGCAGCAGGGACAGGGCCAGCGAAAAACTGTTTTTT. It codes for CASSRDRASEKLFF. The full variable domain, with the rest looked up from reference TRBV7-2 and TRBJ1-4, is GAGVSQSPSNKVTEKGKDVELRCDPISGHTALYWYRQSLGQGLEFLIYFQGNSAPDKSGLPSDRFSAERTGGSVSTLTIQRTQQEDSAVYLCASSRDRASEKLFFGSGTQLSVL.

The V call is TRBV7-9, the J call TRBJ2-6; possible D gene TRBD2, 5 bases. Deletions cut 4 bases from V and 1 base from J, with 8 bases between. CDR1 and CDR2 from the germline V gene are SEHNR and FQNEAQ (reference sequence). This CDR3 comprises 15 residues. The CDR3 region has the DNA TGTGCCAGCAGCTACGGACTGTCTGGGGCCAACGTCCTGACTTTC. Its protein is CASSYGLSGANVLTF. Combining the CDR3 with reference TRBV7-9 and TRBJ2-6 gives the whole variable domain DTGVSQNPRHKITKRGQNVTFRCDPISEHNRLYWYRQTLGQGPEFLTYFQNEAQLEKSRLLSDRFSAERPKGSFSTLEIQRTEQGDSAMYLCASSYGLSGANVLTFGAGSRLTVL.

This rearrangement joins TRBV15 to TRBJ2-1, with 9 bases lining up with TRBD2. The CDR3 sequence is 17 residues long. Trimming took 0 bases from V and 4 from J; bases not matched to a gene: 7. CDR1 and CDR2 from the germline V gene are LNHNV and YYDKDF (reference sequence). The CDR3 DNA follows: TGTGCCACCAGCAGAGATATGCGGGGGGGCCGGTACAATGAGCAGTTCTTC. Amino acids: CATSRDMRGGRYNEQFF. The full variable domain, with the rest looked up from reference TRBV15 and TRBJ2-1, is DAMVIQNPRYQVTQFGKPVTLSCSQTLNHNVMYWYQQKSSQAPKLLFHYYDKDFNNEADTPDNFQSRRPNTSFCFLDIRSPGLGDTAMYLCATSRDMRGGRYNEQFFGPGTRLTVL.